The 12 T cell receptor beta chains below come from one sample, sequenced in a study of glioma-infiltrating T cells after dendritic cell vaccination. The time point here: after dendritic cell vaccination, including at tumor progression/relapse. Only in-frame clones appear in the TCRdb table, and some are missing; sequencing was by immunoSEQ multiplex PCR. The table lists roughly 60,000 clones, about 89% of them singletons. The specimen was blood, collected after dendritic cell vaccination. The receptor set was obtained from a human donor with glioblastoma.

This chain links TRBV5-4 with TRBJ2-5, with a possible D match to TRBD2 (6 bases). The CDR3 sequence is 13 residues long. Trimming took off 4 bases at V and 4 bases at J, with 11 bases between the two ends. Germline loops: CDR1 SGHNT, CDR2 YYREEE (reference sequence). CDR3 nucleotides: TGTGCCAGCAGCCGGGGGTCGGGAGAGACCCAGTACTTC. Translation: CASSRGSGETQYF.

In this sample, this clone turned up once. The CDR3 nucleotides read TGTGCCAGCAGCCACCTACTAGCGGGGGTTGGGGAGACCCAGTACTTC. It is translated as CASSHLLAGVGETQYF. The chain employs TRBV14 and TRBJ2-5, with 11 positions matching TRBD2. The germline V gene has CDR1 SGHDN and CDR2 FVKESK. J was trimmed by 5 bases and V by 3 bases; bases with no gene match: 8. The CDR3 extends over 16 amino acids.

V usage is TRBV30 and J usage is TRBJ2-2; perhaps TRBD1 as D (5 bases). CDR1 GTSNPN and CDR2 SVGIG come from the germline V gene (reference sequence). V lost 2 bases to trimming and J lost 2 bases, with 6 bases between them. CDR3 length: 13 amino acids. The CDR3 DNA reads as TGTGCCTGGAGTCAGGGAAACACCGGGGAGCTGTTTTTT. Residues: CAWSQGNTGELFF.

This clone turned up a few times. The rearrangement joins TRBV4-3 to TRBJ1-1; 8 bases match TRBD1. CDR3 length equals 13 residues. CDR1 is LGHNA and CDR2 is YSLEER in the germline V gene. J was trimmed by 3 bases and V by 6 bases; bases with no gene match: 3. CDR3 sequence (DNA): TGCGCCAGCAGGAAGACAGGGGACACTGAAGCTTTCTTT. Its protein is CASRKTGDTEAFF.

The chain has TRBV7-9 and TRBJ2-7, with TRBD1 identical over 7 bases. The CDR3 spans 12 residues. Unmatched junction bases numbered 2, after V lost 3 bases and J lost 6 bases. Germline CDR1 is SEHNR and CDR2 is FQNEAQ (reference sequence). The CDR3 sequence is CASSFTGAEQYF. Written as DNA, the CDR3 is TGTGCCAGCAGCTTCACAGGGGCCGAGCAGTACTTC.

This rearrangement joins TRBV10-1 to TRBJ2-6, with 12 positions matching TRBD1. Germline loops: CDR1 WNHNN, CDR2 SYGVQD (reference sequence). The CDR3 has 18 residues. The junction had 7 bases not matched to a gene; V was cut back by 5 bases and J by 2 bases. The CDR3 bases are TGCGCCAGCAGTCCCGGGACAGGGGGCATCACTGGGGCCAACGTCCTGACTTTC. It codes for CASSPGTGGITGANVLTF.

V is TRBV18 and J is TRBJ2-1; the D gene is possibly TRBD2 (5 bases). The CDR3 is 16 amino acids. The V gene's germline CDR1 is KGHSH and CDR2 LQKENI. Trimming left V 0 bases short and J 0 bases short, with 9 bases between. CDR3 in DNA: TGTGCCAGCTCACCACCTGAGGGAGTCTCCTACAATGAGCAGTTCTTC. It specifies CASSPPEGVSYNEQFF.

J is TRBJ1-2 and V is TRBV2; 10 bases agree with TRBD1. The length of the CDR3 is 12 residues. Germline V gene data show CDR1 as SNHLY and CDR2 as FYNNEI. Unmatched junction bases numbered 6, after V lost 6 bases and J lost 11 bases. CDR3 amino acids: CASRDRGVDYTF. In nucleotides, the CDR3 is TGTGCCAGCAGGGACAGGGGGGTGGATTACACCTTC. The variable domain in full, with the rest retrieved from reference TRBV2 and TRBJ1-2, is EPEVTQTPSHQVTQMGQEVILRCVPISNHLYFYWYRQILGQKVEFLVSFYNNEISEKSEIFDDQFSVERPDGSNFTLKIRSTKLEDSAMYFCASRDRGVDYTFGSGTRLTVV.

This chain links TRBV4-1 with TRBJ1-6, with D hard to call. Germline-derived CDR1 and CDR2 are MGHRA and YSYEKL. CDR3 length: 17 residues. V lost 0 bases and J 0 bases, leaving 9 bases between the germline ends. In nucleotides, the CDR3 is TGCGCCAGCAGCCAAGAGGGCAGGCCCTCCTATAATTCACCCCTCCACTTT. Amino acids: CASSQEGRPSYNSPLHF.

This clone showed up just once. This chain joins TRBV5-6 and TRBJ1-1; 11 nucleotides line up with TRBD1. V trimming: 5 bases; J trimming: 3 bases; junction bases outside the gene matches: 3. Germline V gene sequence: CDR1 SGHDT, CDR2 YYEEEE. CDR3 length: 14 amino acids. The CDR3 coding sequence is TGTGCCAGCAGTAGGACAGGGGGCCACACTGAAGCTTTCTTT. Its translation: CASSRTGGHTEAFF.

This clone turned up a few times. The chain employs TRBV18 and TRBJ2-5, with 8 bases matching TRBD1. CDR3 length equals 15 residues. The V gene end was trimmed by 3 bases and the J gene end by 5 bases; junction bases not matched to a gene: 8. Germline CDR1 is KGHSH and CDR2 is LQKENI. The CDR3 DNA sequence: TGTGCCAGCTCACCTGGACAGGGCAATGGGGAGACCCAGTACTTC. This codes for CASSPGQGNGETQYF.

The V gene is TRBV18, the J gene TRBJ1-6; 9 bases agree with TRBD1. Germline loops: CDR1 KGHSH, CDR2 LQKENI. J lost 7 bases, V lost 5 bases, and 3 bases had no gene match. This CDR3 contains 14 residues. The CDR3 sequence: CASSSDRGNSPLHF. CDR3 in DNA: TGTGCCAGCTCATCCGACAGGGGGAATTCACCCCTCCACTTT.